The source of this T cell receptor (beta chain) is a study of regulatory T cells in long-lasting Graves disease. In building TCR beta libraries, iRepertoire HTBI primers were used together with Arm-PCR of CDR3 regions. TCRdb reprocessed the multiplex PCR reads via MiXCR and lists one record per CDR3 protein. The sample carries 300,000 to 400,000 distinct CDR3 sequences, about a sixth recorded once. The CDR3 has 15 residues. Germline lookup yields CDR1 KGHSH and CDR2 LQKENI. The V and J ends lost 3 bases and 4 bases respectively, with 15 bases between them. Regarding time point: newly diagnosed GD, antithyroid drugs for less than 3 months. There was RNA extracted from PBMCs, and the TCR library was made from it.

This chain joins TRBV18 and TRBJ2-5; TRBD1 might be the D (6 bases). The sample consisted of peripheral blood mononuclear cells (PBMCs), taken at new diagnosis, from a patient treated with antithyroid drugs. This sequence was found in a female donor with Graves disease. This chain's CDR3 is CASSPYGQRGETQYF. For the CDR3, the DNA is TGTGCCAGCTCACCTTACGGACAGAGGGGAGAGACCCAGTACTTC.